This T cell receptor beta chain was obtained from a study of T cell responses to AZD1222 COVID-19 vaccine. Findings and limits, study-wide: Donors were chiefly white British, with a greater number of females, and clonal diversity was perhaps underestimated.

The CDR3 has 15 amino acids. CDR1 is KGHSH and CDR2 is LQKENI in the germline V gene. The junction had 5 bases not matched to a gene; V was cut back by 3 bases and J by 4 bases. Using immunoSEQ multiplex PCR, the repertoire was profiled, and TCRdb retains in-frame clones only, with some absent. The sample lists tens of thousands of clones; roughly 84% were seen once. A single count supports this clone. The antigen remains unidentified. The clonotype comes from an adult in good health. This material consisted of peripheral blood, taken on day 0 of AZD1222 vaccination. This chain joins TRBV18 and TRBJ2-7; 11 positions agree with TRBD1. CDR3 region: CASSPAGQGAYEQYF. DNA for the CDR3: TGTGCCAGCTCACCTGCCGGACAGGGGGCTTACGAGCAGTACTTC. The whole variable domain, filled in from reference TRBV18 and TRBJ2-7, reads NAGVMQNPRHLVRRRGQEARLRCSPMKGHSHVYWYRQLPEEGLKFMVYLQKENIIDESGMPKERFSAEFPKEGPSILRIQQVVRGDSAAYFCASSPAGQGAYEQYFGPGTRLTVT.